This TCR beta chain was sequenced in a study of shared clonotypes between healthy human individuals (dated by TCRdb to about 2020). Context from the whole study: A few men and two women, aged 18 to 49 years, made up the cohort. Blood TCR repertoires of about five healthy adults were deeply sequenced to estimate repertoire size and the extent of clonotype sharing between individuals. Libraries were prepared and TCR repertoires were sequenced by different laboratories using diverse techniques, in order to increase sequencing depth and limit assay-specific biases. Per donor, leukapheresis produced somewhere between about 0.9 and 10 billion PBMCs.

General study outcomes and caveats: Pairwise subsampling indicated that sequencing depth was expected to affect the degree of clonotype sharing among donors. Because the study included only a small number of donors, the genetic and exposure-history diversity represented was limited. Sampling was restricted to blood, and TCR repertoires in tissues likely differ from the TCR repertoires found in blood.

Donors were healthy HIV-negative adults with no recently reported acute infections or vaccinations. Every donor was a Caucasian adult residing in Nashville, Tennessee, USA. For unsorted samples, some 90 million PBMCs were counted, and genomic DNA was extracted using the QIAamp DNA Blood Mini kit. Blood was obtained by leukapheresis, after which PBMCs were separated by Ficoll-Histopaque density gradient centrifugation and cryopreserved in liquid nitrogen vapor phase. The CDR3 starts with the cysteine, ends with the phenylalanine, and has 15 residues. The only DNA kept is the CDR3, 45 bases in frame from the first base. V is reduced by 2 bases and J by 0 bases, leaving a spacing of 11 bases between them. The germline V gene supplies CDR1 KGHSH and CDR2 LQKENI. As to this clone: It lacks a known antigen. Base qualities are not provided; no much larger clone lies one nucleotide away.

TCR CDR3 regions were amplified from genomic DNA by multiplex PCR using the deep immunoSEQ assay. Extracted genomic DNA from each cell subset was spread evenly across all wells of several immunoSEQ 96-well plates, with each plate serving as a replicate. For unsorted PBMC, each replicate PCR was loaded with 250 to 300 ng genomic DNA, equivalent to about 30,000 T cell genomes. Ten immunoSEQ deep assay plates were used to sequence the unsorted PBMC genomic DNA. Purified libraries were measured with a Qubit 3.0 fluorometer, size-checked on a Bioanalyzer 2100, and measured again with the KAPA Library Quantification kit. Each immunoSEQ 96-well plate was sequenced on its own single-read 150-cycle Illumina NextSeq 550 flow cell. In the paper's pipeline: Because only junctional sequences without quality scores were contained in the immunoSEQ output, filtering matching that applied to full-length reads could not be performed. Sequences were annotated with PyIR, a Python wrapper for IgBLAST v1.9, using IMGT germline references to assign V/J genes and CDR3. Reads were filtered out if the reads had weak V/J assignments (E-value above 1e-6), no CDR3, stop codons, out-of-frame junctions, or ambiguous translated residues. V3J clonotypes were defined as sequences sharing an identical inferred V gene, J gene, and CDR3 amino acid sequence. The percentage overlap between two repertoires was calculated by dividing the number of shared unique clonotypes by the size of the smaller repertoire. RTK rarefaction, the Chao1 estimator, and Recon v2.1 estimates of unobserved clonotypes were used to assess repertoire richness. Sourced from immuneACCESS, this table was stored by TCRdb with only in-frame sequences that have V and J called. A share of the clones is absent; for the studies checked, an unresolved V gene accounts for under half, and the remainder has no known explanation. The V and J calls and clone size are taken from that table; D and trimming were inferred from the DNA. Present in this sample are fewer than 650,000 clones, 76% of which were seen just once. Together, the top ten hold approximately 12% of the sample.

Sequencing was done on a sample of PBMCs. The sequence came from a woman aged 40 to 50 in good health. Some clones in this sample may be carry-over from other donors' samples. The chain is made from TRBV18 and TRBJ2-7; a weak D assignment points to TRBD1 (6 bases agree). The DNA sequence is given as TGTGCCAGCTCACCATCAGGGGATAGCTCCTACGAGCAGTACTTC. This codes for CASSPSGDSSYEQYF.